This TCR beta chain comes out of a study of T-cell memory formation after mild COVID-19. For the study at large: TCR clustering was largely donor specific. Study-wide results and limits: Most CD4+ clones that shrank were in CM and EM, while CD8+ ones turned up in EMRA. Pre-infection memory contained some responding clones, which suggested that cross-reactive memory had joined. Confirmation of SARS-CoV-2 specificity was lacking for second-wave clones peaking day 37.

From the 5' RACE reads, TCRdb called clonotypes with MiXCR, one entry per CDR3 protein. The repertoire holds approximately 30,000 distinct CDR3 sequences, with 7.7% as singletons. Note on this clonotype: No antigen is known for it.

This CDR3 has 15 amino acids. The V gene's germline CDR1 is SGHRS and CDR2 YFSETQ. The V segment lost 0 bases and the J segment 4 bases; nucleotides outside the gene matches: 6. The sequence was collected from a man between 18 and 35 years old who had mild COVID-19 (a few samples of this study predate the infection). Cell type and time point are not known. The V call is TRBV5-1, the J call TRBJ1-1, with TRBD1 identical over 7 bases. The sample was PBMCs or a T cell subset sorted from them (not recorded which). CDR3: CASSLDGAGGTEAFF. The CDR3 DNA sequence: TGCGCCAGCAGCTTGGATGGGGCAGGGGGCACTGAAGCTTTCTTT.